A selection of T cell receptor beta chains follows, all from one sample in a study of Graves' ophthalmopathy and Graves' hyperthyroidism. TCRdb re-called the multiplex PCR reads through MiXCR, storing one row per CDR3 protein. Among about 620,000 distinct CDR3 sequences listed, 22% were seen once. Specimen: peripheral blood. Receptor source: a woman younger than 30 with stable Graves' hyperthyroidism. Some clones in this sample may be carry-over from other donors' samples. Each CDR3 is given with its conserved first and last residue. The D gene is left open where the match is weak. Clone size is given for some rows only: seen once, a few or many times, or a class if the clone is expanded.

>TRBJ2-7|TRBD2|few|18|TRBV12-3/TRBV12-4
TGTGCCAGCAGTTTAGGCCCTCTAGCGGGGGGTTCTCGCTACGAGCAGTACTTC
CASSLGPLAGGSRYEQYF
>TRBJ1-2|TRBD1|-|12|TRBV2
TGTGCCAGCTTTTACAGGGGATATGGCTACACCTTC
CASFYRGYGYTF
>TRBJ2-7|TRBD2|many|14|TRBV29-1
TGCAGCGGCCTAGCGGGAGAAGAAGCGTACGAGCAGTACTTC
CSGLAGEEAYEQYF
>TRBJ1-3|-|many|16|TRBV15
TGTGCCACCAGCAGAGACCGTGCGAGCTCTGGAAACACCATATATTTT
CATSRDRASSGNTIYF
>TRBJ2-7|-|many|14|TRBV10-3
TGTGCCATCAGTGAACGGGACCAGTCCTACGAGCAGTACTTC
CAISERDQSYEQYF
>TRBJ1-3|-|many|13|TRBV30
TGTGCCTGGAGTGTACATTCTGGAAACACCATATATTTT
CAWSVHSGNTIYF
>TRBJ2-7|-|-|14|TRBV6-2/TRBV6-3
TGTGCCAGTCGCTTTGAGGGGCCCCCCTACGAGCAGTACTTC
CASRFEGPPYEQYF
>TRBJ2-3|TRBD2|-|16|TRBV7-2
TGTGCCAGCAGCTTAGCGACTAGCGGGGCGATAGATACGCAGTATTTT
CASSLATSGAIDTQYF
>TRBJ2-7|TRBD1|many|15|TRBV5-1
TGCGCCAGCAGCTGGGGACAGGGGGCGAAAGAAGGGCAGTACTTC
CASSWGQGAKEGQYF
>TRBJ2-2|-|many|16|TRBV6-2/TRBV6-3
TGTGCCAGCAGCAGGTCCGGGTTTTGGGAGGCCGGGGAGCTGTTTTTT
CASSRSGFWEAGELFF
>TRBJ2-5|TRBD2|-|14|TRBV7-8
TGTGCCATCATCCTAGCGGGGCGCGAAGAGACCCGGTACTTC
CAIILAGREETRYF
>TRBJ1-3|-|many|14|TRBV20-1
TGCAGTGCTAGAGACCGCAGGGCGTTAAACACCATATATTTT
CSARDRRALNTIYF
>TRBJ1-2|-|-|14|TRBV12-3/TRBV12-4
TGTGCCAGCACTCAAGGAACGGCCTACTATGGCTACACCTTC
CASTQGTAYYGYTF
>TRBJ1-5|-|-|14|TRBV12-3/TRBV12-4
TGTGCCAGCAGTTTAGGGCAGGCTAGTCAGCCCCAGCATTTT
CASSLGQASQPQHF
>TRBJ2-5|TRBD2|few|15|TRBV11-2
TGTGCCAGCAGCTTAGTGGGGCGGGAGGTAGAGACCCAGTACTTC
CASSLVGREVETQYF
>TRBJ2-5|-|many|12|TRBV20-1
TGCAGTGCTACTACAGGGCGGGAGACCCAGTACTTC
CSATTGRETQYF
>TRBJ1-5|-|many|15|TRBV12-3/TRBV12-4
TGTGCCAGCAGTTTCCCAGGGGTCGGCAATCAGCCCCAGCATTTT
CASSFPGVGNQPQHF
>TRBJ2-2|-|many|15|TRBV3-1
TGTGCCAGCAGCCACGGACAGAGGAACACCGGGGAGCTGTTTTTT
CASSHGQRNTGELFF
>TRBJ2-7|-|many|13|TRBV28
TGTGCCAGCAGTTTGAGTCAACCCTACGAGCAGTACTTC
CASSLSQPYEQYF
>TRBJ1-1|-|many|14|TRBV20-1
TGCAGTGCTAGAGATGGGGAGCGCAGCACTGAAGCTTTCTTT
CSARDGERSTEAFF
>TRBJ2-5|TRBD2|once|14|TRBV6-1
TGTGCCAGCAGTCTGGTTGGGGGGGAAGCGACCCAGTACTTC
CASSLVGGEATQYF
>TRBJ2-6|-|-|15|TRBV6-5
TGTGCCAGCAGTTACGTGGCGAGGGGGGCCAACGTCCTGACTTTC
CASSYVARGANVLTF
>TRBJ1-1|-|many|17|TRBV27
TGTGCCAGCAGTTTAATACCCCCAGGGACGAAAAGGCCTGAAGCTTTCTTT
CASSLIPPGTKRPEAFF
>TRBJ2-2|TRBD2|few|16|TRBV19
TGTGCCAGTACTGTCCGGGCGGGAGATGGCACCGGGGAGCTGTTTTTT
CASTVRAGDGTGELFF
>TRBJ2-7|-|many|14|TRBV27
TGTGCCAGCAGCCCTGGACAGCTCTCCTACGAGCAGTACTTC
CASSPGQLSYEQYF
>TRBJ1-6|-|-|15|TRBV15
TGTGCCACCAGCAGAGACAGGGGCTATAATTCACCCCTCCACTTT
CATSRDRGYNSPLHF
>TRBJ2-7|-|few|13|TRBV29-1
TGCAGCGTTCTAAGGGGTGGGTCCTACGAGCAGTACTTC
CSVLRGGSYEQYF
>TRBJ1-1|-|once|13|TRBV10-2
TGCGCCAGCAGTGAGCAACGGGAAGGTGAAGCTTTCTTT
CASSEQREGEAFF
>TRBJ1-1|-|-|18|TRBV2
TGTGCCAGCAGTGAAAGGGGGGGGCTGTCCCCGAAAAACACTGAAGCTTTCTTT
CASSERGGLSPKNTEAFF
>TRBJ2-2|-|many|15|TRBV15
TGTGCCACCAGCAGAGCTGGGGCCAGAACCGGGGAGCTGTTTTTT
CATSRAGARTGELFF
>TRBJ1-3|-|many|16|TRBV5-1
TGCGCCAGCAGCTTGACTGGGCCCAGCTCTGGAAACACCATATATTTT
CASSLTGPSSGNTIYF
>TRBJ1-5|-|-|14|TRBV5-6
TGTGCCAGCAGCTTGGGTCGTTTTAGTGAGCCCCAGCATTTT
CASSLGRFSEPQHF